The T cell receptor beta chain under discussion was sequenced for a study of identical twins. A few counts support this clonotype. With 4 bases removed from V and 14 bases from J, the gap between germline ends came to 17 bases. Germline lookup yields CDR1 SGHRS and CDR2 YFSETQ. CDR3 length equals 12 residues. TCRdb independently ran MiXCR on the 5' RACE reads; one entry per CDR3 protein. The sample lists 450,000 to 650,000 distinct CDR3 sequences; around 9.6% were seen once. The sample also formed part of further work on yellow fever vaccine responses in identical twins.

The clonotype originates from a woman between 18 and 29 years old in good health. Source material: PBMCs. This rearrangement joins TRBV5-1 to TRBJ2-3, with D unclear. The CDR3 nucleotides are TGCGCCAGCAGCCCCCCCGCCGGGTCGGCGTATTTT. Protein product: CASSPPAGSAYF.